The sequence of this TCR beta chain was determined in a study of Ad26.COV2.S vaccination and SARS-CoV-2 variants. CDR3 size: 13 residues. V was shortened by 3 bases and J by 7 bases, with 12 bases between the two germline ends. Germline V gene data show CDR1 as LGHDT and CDR2 as YNNKEL (reference sequence). Sequenced by immunoSEQ multiplex PCR; TCRdb stores in-frame clones only, minus some. The sample carries approximately 360,000 clones, roughly 80% recorded once. Treatment: 15 to 20 received Ad26.COV2.S at low or high dose, single or two shots; five or six received placebo; per-sample allocation not given. Sampling was done on day 63 after the first vaccine or placebo injection.

The receptor's source is a person between 18 and 60 years old who received the Ad26.COV2.S COVID-19 vaccine or a placebo. The sequencing used peripheral blood, collected in a trial of Ad26.COV2.S vaccine versus placebo. The chain is built from TRBV3-1 (or the pseudogene TRBV3-2) and TRBJ1-2; tentatively, D is TRBD1 (6 bases). CDR3 bases: TGTGCCAGCAGCCACGGGACATTAGCTGGCTACACCTTC. Amino acids: CASSHGTLAGYTF.